This paragraph reports one TCR beta chain. This clone's antigen is unknown. Base quality data are lacking; no much larger clone is found one base away. This sample was taken from a study of response to subunit inactivated influenza vaccine listed by TCRdb under 2018. Concerning the study at large: Deep quantitative T cell receptor repertoire profiling was used in the study to track responses to a trivalent subunit inactivated influenza vaccine.

The CDR3 has 17 amino acids, counting the end cysteine and phenylalanine. Only CDR3 DNA remains: 51 bases, in frame from the first base. V is pruned by 6 bases and J by 0 bases, leaving 12 bases of the junction without a gene match. The receptor library was made with RT-PCR. These reads were obtained on an Illumina HiSeq 2500. Starting from the raw public reads, TCRdb applied fastp trimming at Q25, assembled clones with MiXCR and retained in-frame beta chains. Here each entry gathers all rows of one CDR3 protein and keeps the most common genes and DNA. A total of roughly 670,000 distinct CDR3 sequences appear in this sample, 13% to 15% of them only once. The ten largest account for less than 9% of the sample. General conclusions and limits of the study: The authors suggested that each seasonal influenza vaccination may recruit only a limited number of new T cells.

Sequenced material: PBMCs from blood, taken 14 to 15 days before vaccination. Here the chain combines TRBV12-3 or TRBV12-4 and TRBJ2-3, and 7 junctional nucleotides match TRBD1. This TCR came from a man aged 50 to 60 who received an inactivated influenza vaccine. Donor details come from another sample of the same person, matched by shared clones. DNA sequence: TGTGCCAGCAGCTCCCGGGACAGAGACCCTAGCACAGATACGCAGTATTTT. Translated, this gives CASSSRDRDPSTDTQYF.